These 21 T cell receptor beta chains were all obtained from the same sample, sequenced in a study of beta chain features in type 1 diabetes. Study findings and constraints: Moderately but significantly shorter TCRB CDR3s were found in Type 1 diabetes patients in all four CD4+ subsets.

Their target antigens are unknown. Expressed TCRB transcripts were sequenced, since all the RNA that had been isolated was reverse transcribed. Profiling relied on immunoSEQ multiplex PCR, and the TCRdb table lists in-frame clones only, not all of them. The sample holds under 400,000 clones, roughly 12% seen once. Sequencing was done on a sample of naive CD4+ T cells from blood. These receptors were taken from a woman aged 18-29 years with type 1 diabetes.

This clone was seen a few times. This sequence joins TRBV7-2 and TRBJ2-7, with a possible D match to TRBD1 (6 bases). Germline V lookup: CDR1 SGHTA, CDR2 FQGNSA. The CDR3 length is 14 residues. V was shortened by 5 bases and J by 2 bases, with 13 bases between the two germline ends. CDR3 region: CASSPGTNTYEQYF. In DNA form, the CDR3 reads TGTGCCAGCAGCCCCGGGACAAATACCTACGAGCAGTACTTC.

The table lists this clone with a few counts. V gene TRBV30 combines with J gene TRBJ2-3; 8 nucleotides match TRBD1. V lost 8 bases to trimming and J lost 9 bases; unmatched junction nucleotides: 4. The CDR3 is 10 amino acids. CDR1 is GTSNPN and CDR2 is SVGIG in the germline V gene (reference sequence). CDR3 in amino acids: CALRQGTQYF. CDR3 coding DNA: TGTGCCCTAAGACAGGGGACGCAGTATTTT.

This rearrangement joins TRBV30 to TRBJ1-4; D is unresolved. Trimming took 5 bases from V and 5 from J, leaving 18 bases between them. The germline V gene encodes CDR1 GTSNPN and CDR2 SVGIG (reference sequence). This CDR3 has 15 residues. In nucleotides, the CDR3 is TGTGCCTGGGCCACACGACGGAGTTTAAATGAAAAACTGTTTTTT. This encodes CAWATRRSLNEKLFF. The full variable domain, in which reference TRBV30 and TRBJ1-4 provide the parts outside the CDR3, is SQTIHQWPATLVQPVGSPLSLECTVEGTSNPNLYWYRQAAGRGLQLLFYSVGIGQISSEVPQNLSASRPQDRQFILSSKKLLLSDSGFYLCAWATRRSLNEKLFFGSGTQLSVL.

There are a few counts of this clone. V and J are TRBV7-9 and TRBJ2-3; 9 bases line up with TRBD1. V shed 5 bases and J 3 bases; nucleotides not matched to a gene: 9. Germline CDR1 and CDR2: SEHNR and FQNEAQ (reference sequence). The CDR3 extends over 16 amino acids. DNA of the CDR3: TGTGCCAGCAGCCCACCGGGACAGGGAGGTACAGATACGCAGTATTTT. This sequence encodes CASSPPGQGGTDTQYF.

The chain is built from TRBV27 and TRBJ2-5; 8 bases map to TRBD1. This CDR3 has 15 amino acids. From germline, CDR1 is MNHEY and CDR2 SMNVEV (reference sequence). Losses at the gene ends were 2 bases for V and 2 bases for J; bases not matched to a gene: 4. The CDR3 here is CASSLRWDRQETQYF. CDR3 bases: TGTGCCAGCAGTTTAAGGTGGGACAGGCAAGAGACCCAGTACTTC.

This clone was observed a few times. The chain carries TRBV5-1 and TRBJ2-7; D possibly corresponds to TRBD2 (5 bases). CDR1 and CDR2 (germline): SGHRS, YFSETQ. Trimming pared 9 bases from V and 2 bases from J, leaving 18 bases between. The CDR3 has 14 amino acids. The CDR3: CATGGGIPPYEQYF. DNA of the CDR3: TGCGCCACCGGCGGAGGCATTCCCCCCTACGAGCAGTACTTC.

The genes are TRBV10-3 and TRBJ2-3; 9 nucleotides line up with TRBD1. The junction had 7 bases not matched to a gene; V was cut back by 4 bases and J by 8 bases. Germline-derived CDR1 and CDR2 are ENHRY and SYGVKD. This CDR3 has 14 residues. Here the CDR3 reads CAISGQGVAVTQYF. CDR3 sequence (DNA): TGTGCCATCAGTGGACAGGGGGTTGCGGTTACGCAGTATTTT.

V is TRBV7-9 and J is TRBJ2-5; D possibly corresponds to TRBD2 (5 bases). Trimming cost V 3 bases and J 4 bases, with 12 bases left between them. CDR1 and CDR2 from the germline V gene are SEHNR and FQNEAQ (reference sequence). The CDR3 is made up of 14 amino acids. CDR3 sequence: CASSFGLARETQYF. For the CDR3, the DNA is TGTGCCAGCAGCTTTGGGCTAGCCCGAGAGACCCAGTACTTC.

The chain carries TRBV25-1 and TRBJ2-5; 10 nucleotides align to TRBD2. Looked up from germline, CDR1 is MGHDK and CDR2 is SYGVNS. The CDR3 has 14 amino acids. The J segment lost 3 bases and the V segment lost 8 bases, leaving 6 bases of the junction unmatched. The CDR3 here is CASSGTSAKETQYF. In nucleotides, the CDR3 is TGTGCCAGCTCTGGGACTAGCGCAAAAGAGACCCAGTACTTC.

The chain joins TRBV29-1 to TRBJ2-3; TRBD2 matches at 13 bases. V dropped 5 bases and J dropped 2; count of bases not matched to a gene: 10. The CDR3 extends over 17 amino acids. CDR1 and CDR2 (germline): SQVTM, ANQGSEA. CDR3 coding DNA: TGCAGCGTTATCCAACTAGCGGGGGGGTTTTCCACAGATACGCAGTATTTT. Translating it yields CSVIQLAGGFSTDTQYF.

This clone has a single count. The chain has TRBV6-5 and TRBJ1-1; 7 positions agree with TRBD1. V gave up 6 bases and J gave up 2 bases; unmatched junction bases: 9. The CDR3 runs to 15 residues. Looked up from germline, CDR1 is MNHEY and CDR2 is SVGAGI. CDR3 in DNA: TGTGCCAGCAGGCGAGCCGGGACAGCCAACACTGAAGCTTTCTTT. Amino acid sequence: CASRRAGTANTEAFF.

The rearrangement uses TRBV5-4 and TRBJ2-2; D may be TRBD1 (6 bases). The ends were cut back, 3 bases at V and 5 bases at J, with 14 bases in the middle. Germline CDR1 reads SGHNT; CDR2 reads YYREEE (reference sequence). The CDR3 extends over 15 amino acids. CDR3 amino acids: CASSSGTLTTGELFF. The CDR3 DNA reads as TGTGCCAGCAGCTCCGGGACACTTACGACCGGGGAGCTGTTTTTT.

This clone was detected a few times. The chain uses TRBV9 and TRBJ1-2; D is possibly TRBD1 (6 bases). Looked up from germline, CDR1 is SGDLS and CDR2 is YYNGEE. The CDR3 is 15 amino acids. V was trimmed by 0 bases and J by 8 bases, leaving 17 bases between them. CDR3 loop: CASSVEGARGVGYTF. CDR3 nucleotides: TGTGCCAGCAGCGTAGAAGGGGCCAGGGGTGTAGGCTACACCTTC.

The chain recombines TRBV11-1 with TRBJ2-3; TRBD2 matches 7 bases. The germline gives CDR1 SGHAT, CDR2 FQDESV (reference sequence). With 5 bases clipped from V and 0 bases from J, the junction kept 8 bases outside the gene matches. This CDR3 has 16 residues. CDR3 in amino acids: CASSPRGAGSTDTQYF. CDR3 in DNA: TGTGCCAGCAGCCCTCGGGGAGCGGGGAGCACAGATACGCAGTATTTT.

This clone was seen a handful of times. The rearrangement uses TRBV15 and TRBJ2-5; D is undetermined. This CDR3 is 14 amino acids long. The germline CDR1 and CDR2 sequences are LNHNV and YYDKDF (reference sequence). V gave up 4 bases and J gave up 1 base, with 10 bases separating them. The CDR3 coding sequence is TGTGCCACCAGCAACCGCTGGAGCCAAGAGACCCAGTACTTC. It encodes CATSNRWSQETQYF.

The chain links TRBV7-9 to TRBJ1-2; 7 nucleotides line up with TRBD1. V shed 4 bases, J shed 4 bases, and the junction held 12 bases outside the gene matches. Looked up from germline, CDR1 is SEHNR and CDR2 is FQNEAQ (reference sequence). CDR3 length: 16 residues. This CDR3 reads CASSSGGGVGAYGYTF. CDR3 DNA sequence: TGTGCCAGCAGCTCGGGAGGGGGCGTCGGAGCCTATGGCTACACCTTC.

The chain joins TRBV29-1 to TRBJ2-1, with D unresolved. The CDR3 covers 14 residues. Trimming stripped 0 bases from V and 6 bases from J, with 12 bases between. Germline CDR1 and CDR2: SQVTM and ANQGSEA. The CDR3 bases are TGCAGCGTTGAAGATCCCAAACAGACCAATGAGCAGTTCTTC. Protein: CSVEDPKQTNEQFF.

V and J are TRBV18 and TRBJ2-2; 11 positions match TRBD1. Looked up from germline, CDR1 is KGHSH and CDR2 is LQKENI. The CDR3 contains 17 residues. V trimming: 0 bases; J trimming: 4 bases; junction bases outside the gene matches: 4. This CDR3 is CASSPPSGTGGTGELFF. The CDR3 DNA sequence: TGTGCCAGCTCACCACCGTCAGGGACAGGGGGCACCGGGGAGCTGTTTTTT.

This chain uses TRBV7-9 with TRBJ1-1; perhaps TRBD1 as D (5 bases). Per germline, CDR1 SEHNR and CDR2 FQNEAQ (reference sequence). Trimming cost V 2 bases and J 3 bases, with 10 bases left between them. The CDR3 runs 14 residues. The chain's CDR3 is CASSLSGRDTEAFF. The CDR3 region has the DNA TGTGCCAGCAGCTTATCAGGGAGGGACACTGAAGCTTTCTTT.

The chain employs TRBV5-1 and TRBJ1-3, with 8 bases lining up with TRBD1. V shed 4 bases and J 0 bases; nucleotides not matched to a gene: 9. The CDR3 is 17 amino acids. Germline values: CDR1 SGHRS, CDR2 YFSETQ. CDR3 sequence (DNA): TGCGCCAGCAGCCTAGGACAGGGCCTGAGCTCTGGAAACACCATATATTTT. Translated: CASSLGQGLSSGNTIYF. Full variable domain (outside the CDR3, taken from reference TRBV5-1 and TRBJ1-3): KAGVTQTPRYLIKTRGQQVTLSCSPISGHRSVSWYQQTPGQGLQFLFEYFSETQRNKGNFPGRFSGRQFSNSRSEMNVSTLELGDSALYLCASSLGQGLSSGNTIYFGEGSWLTVV.

The chain couples TRBV7-2 to TRBJ2-3; 7 positions match TRBD1. J gave up 3 bases and V 5 bases, and 8 bases lay outside the gene matches. In germline, CDR1 is SGHTA, CDR2 FQGNSA. The CDR3 extends over 15 amino acids. CDR3 DNA: TGTGCCAGCAGCCCCCGACAGGGTCTAACAGATACGCAGTATTTT. This translates into CASSPRQGLTDTQYF.